Each of the 18 T cell receptor beta chains below was sequenced from the same sample in a study of beta chain features in type 1 diabetes. The whole isolated RNA underwent reverse transcription, so sequencing captured expressed TCRB transcripts. Libraries were prepared by immunoSEQ multiplex PCR; TCRdb keeps only in-frame clonotypes and omits some of them. The table lists fewer than 250,000 clones, over 9.5% of them singletons. The specimen sequenced was naive CD4+ T cells from blood. The receptor set was obtained from a woman aged 18 to 35 in good health.

The rearrangement joins TRBV5-6 to TRBJ1-6; D may be TRBD1 (5 bases). Trimming pared 2 bases from V and 12 bases from J, leaving 18 bases between. Per germline, CDR1 SGHDT and CDR2 YYEEEE. The CDR3 has 15 residues. For the CDR3, the DNA is TGTGCCAGCAGCTTAGACCGCTTTAGCAGGGAACCCCTCCACTTT. This gives the protein CASSLDRFSREPLHF.

The chain couples TRBV7-9 to TRBJ1-2; D unclear. The V and J ends lost 1 base and 2 bases respectively, with 5 bases between them. CDR1 and CDR2 (germline): SEHNR, FQNEAQ (reference sequence). The CDR3 is 13 residues long. The chain's CDR3 is CASSLGANYGYTF. In nucleotides, the CDR3 is TGTGCCAGCAGCTTAGGAGCGAACTATGGCTACACCTTC.

The rearrangement links TRBV28 to TRBJ2-7; possibly TRBD2 for D (6 bases). The CDR3 totals 14 residues. V was clipped by 2 bases and J by 2 bases, with 10 bases between them. CDR1 and CDR2 from the germline V gene are MDHEN and SYDVKM. The CDR3 DNA reads as TGTGCCAGCAGTTTAGGGACTTCCACCTACGAGCAGTACTTC. Translation: CASSLGTSTYEQYF.

For the CDR3, the DNA is TGTGCCAGCCGAAAGGACAGGTTCAATCAGCCCCAGCATTTT. Translating it yields CASRKDRFNQPQHF. The chain uses TRBV2 and TRBJ1-5, with 7 bases identical to TRBD1. The CDR3 runs 14 residues. The V segment lost 8 bases and the J segment 3 bases; nucleotides outside the gene matches: 7. The V gene's germline CDR1 is SNHLY and CDR2 FYNNEI.

A few counts support this clone. The chain carries TRBV28 and TRBJ1-2, with 7 bases identical to TRBD1. The CDR3 contains 16 residues. The germline V gene has CDR1 MDHEN and CDR2 SYDVKM. Trimming cost V 6 bases and J 4 bases; bases outside gene matches: 14. CDR3 DNA: TGTGCCAGCAGCCCCCGGGACAGTAGAACACTCTATGGCTACACCTTC. Amino acids: CASSPRDSRTLYGYTF.

The CDR3 sequence: CASSTPGTSTDTQYF. As DNA, the CDR3 is TGTGCCAGCAGTACCCCCGGGACAAGCACAGATACGCAGTATTTT. The chain employs TRBV28 and TRBJ2-3, with a tentative D call TRBD1 (6 bases). The CDR3 is 15 amino acids. V was shortened by 5 bases and J by 0 bases, with 12 bases between the two germline ends. Germline loops: CDR1 MDHEN, CDR2 SYDVKM.

The chain couples TRBV30 to TRBJ2-7, with D hard to call. V was pared by 4 bases and J by 2 bases, with 6 bases between. CDR1 is GTSNPN and CDR2 is SVGIG in the germline V gene (reference sequence). The CDR3 covers 11 residues. The CDR3 bases are TGTGCCTGGACGAGCGCCTACGAGCAGTACTTC. Translation: CAWTSAYEQYF.

This sequence joins TRBV5-4 and TRBJ2-5, with 7 bases matching TRBD1. The CDR3 has 12 amino acids. Losses at the gene ends were 4 bases for V and 10 bases for J; bases not matched to a gene: 7. Germline lookup yields CDR1 SGHNT and CDR2 YYREEE (reference sequence). In nucleotides, the CDR3 is TGTGCCAGCAGCGGGCGACAGGGAAGCCAGTACTTC. This sequence encodes CASSGRQGSQYF.

On this clone itself: Other DNA sequences in the sample encode the same CDR3. V and J are TRBV5-1 and TRBJ2-7; D remains ambiguous. CDR3 size: 14 residues. V lost 0 bases and J lost 4, with 11 bases in between. Germline V CDR1 and CDR2: SGHRS, YFSETQ. In DNA, the CDR3 is TGCGCCAGCAGCTTGGGTCCCGAGAGTTACGAGCAGTACTTC. Its translation: CASSLGPESYEQYF.

J is TRBJ2-5 and V is TRBV27, with 14 bases aligning to TRBD2. The CDR3 runs 17 residues. Germline V gives CDR1 MNHEY, CDR2 SMNVEV (reference sequence). Trimming at V came to 5 bases and at J to 4 bases, leaving 9 bases not matched to a gene. The CDR3 sequence is CASSPWTSGGLGETQYF. As DNA, the CDR3 is TGTGCCAGCAGTCCCTGGACTAGCGGGGGGCTAGGAGAGACCCAGTACTTC.

This clone has a handful of counts. In the same sample, other DNA sequences code for this CDR3. This chain links TRBV27 with TRBJ1-5; D gene ambiguous. CDR3 size: 13 residues. CDR1 MNHEY and CDR2 SMNVEV come from the germline V gene (reference sequence). Trimming cost V 3 bases and J 2 bases, with 5 bases left between them. Here the CDR3 DNA reads TGTGCCAGCAGTTTCCGGGGCAATCAGCCCCAGCATTTT. Translation gives CASSFRGNQPQHF.

This clone has only a few counts. The rearrangement joins TRBV19 to TRBJ2-7, with no clear D. V was trimmed by 5 bases and J by 6 bases, leaving 8 bases between them. This CDR3 contains 11 residues. The germline gives CDR1 LNHDA, CDR2 SQIVND (reference sequence). In DNA, the CDR3 is TGTGCCAGTAGTTTTGGCGGCGAGCAGTACTTC. Translated, it gives CASSFGGEQYF. Filled out from reference TRBV19 and TRBJ2-7, the complete variable domain reads DGGITQSPKYLFRKEGQNVTLSCEQNLNHDAMYWYRQDPGQGLRLIYYSQIVNDFQKGDIAEGYSVSREKKESFPLTVTSAQKNPTAFYLCASSFGGEQYFGPGTRLTVT.

This clone was seen a few times. J is TRBJ2-2 and V is TRBV19; D gene ambiguous. V was cut by 5 bases and J by 3 bases, with 10 bases left in between. In germline, CDR1 is LNHDA, CDR2 SQIVND (reference sequence). This CDR3 comprises 14 residues. The CDR3 nucleotides read TGTGCCAGTAGTTTTAGTGGTGACACCGGGGAGCTGTTTTTT. This gives the protein CASSFSGDTGELFF.

This clone was found a few times. The V gene is TRBV7-9, the J gene TRBJ1-3; 9 bases fit TRBD1. The germline CDR1 and CDR2 sequences are SEHNR and FQNEAQ (reference sequence). Trimming at V came to 5 bases and at J to 8 bases, leaving 7 bases not matched to a gene. The CDR3 extends over 14 amino acids. CDR3 DNA sequence: TGTGCCAGCAGCCCCCGACAGGGGGGAGACACCATATATTTT. Protein sequence: CASSPRQGGDTIYF.

This clone was counted between two and nine times. V and J are TRBV4-2 and TRBJ2-5; D call uncertain. Germline loops: CDR1 LGHNA, CDR2 YNFKEQ. Trimming left V 0 bases short and J 3 bases short, with 17 bases between. This CDR3 has 17 residues. CDR3 sequence reads: CASSQEGANTPEETQYF. The CDR3 coding sequence is TGTGCCAGCAGCCAAGAAGGAGCGAACACACCTGAAGAGACCCAGTACTTC.

This clone showed up just a few times. The chain combines TRBV6-5 with TRBJ1-2; D not resolved. CDR3 length: 13 residues. Between the trimmed V and J ends, which lost 0 bases and 4 bases, there was a span of 6 bases. Germline CDR1 MNHEY, CDR2 SVGAGI. Here the CDR3 DNA reads TGTGCCAGCAGTTACTCGGGCCCCTATGGCTACACCTTC. Translation gives CASSYSGPYGYTF.

In this sample, this clone turned up a few times. Relative to the germline gene, one junction end is altered; a read error may explain this. V gene TRBV7-7 combines with J gene TRBJ2-7; 9 nucleotides align to TRBD1. CDR1 and CDR2 from the germline V gene are SSHAT and FNYEAQ (reference sequence). This CDR3 contains 14 residues. As DNA, the CDR3 is TGTGCTAGCAGCTTCCGGGACAGGGAGTACGAGCAGTACTTC. Protein product: CASSFRDREYEQYF.

This chain joins TRBV7-9 and TRBJ2-7; a possible D gene is TRBD2 (6 bases). This CDR3 is 15 amino acids long. V lost 1 base, J lost 3 bases, and 13 bases lay in between. From germline, CDR1 is SEHNR and CDR2 FQNEAQ (reference sequence). The CDR3 here is CASSLGRARVYEQYF. CDR3 nucleotide sequence: TGTGCCAGCAGCTTAGGGAGGGCCAGGGTCTACGAGCAGTACTTC.